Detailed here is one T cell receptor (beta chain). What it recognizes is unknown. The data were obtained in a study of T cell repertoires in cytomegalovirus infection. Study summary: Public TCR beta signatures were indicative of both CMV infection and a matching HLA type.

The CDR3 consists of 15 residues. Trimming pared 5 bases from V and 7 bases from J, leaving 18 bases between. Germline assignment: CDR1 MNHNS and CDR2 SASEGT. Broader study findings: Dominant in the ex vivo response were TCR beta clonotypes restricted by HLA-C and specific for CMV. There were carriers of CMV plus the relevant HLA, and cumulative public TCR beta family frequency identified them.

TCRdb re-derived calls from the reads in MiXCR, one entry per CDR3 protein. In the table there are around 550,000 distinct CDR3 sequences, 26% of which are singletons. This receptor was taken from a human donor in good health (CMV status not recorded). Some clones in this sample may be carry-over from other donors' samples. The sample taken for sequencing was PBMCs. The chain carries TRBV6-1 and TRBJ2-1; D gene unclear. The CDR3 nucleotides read TGTGCCAGCAGTTCGACTGCGTTTTTAGGAAATGAGCAGTTCTTC. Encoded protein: CASSSTAFLGNEQFF.